This is a list of T cell receptor beta chains from one sample in a study of T cell responses to AZD1222 COVID-19 vaccine. The table came from immunoSEQ multiplex PCR; TCRdb's copy has only in-frame clones and leaves some out. The repertoire holds 150,000 to 160,000 clones, with roughly 90% as singletons. Sequencing was performed on peripheral blood, taken 28 days after the second AZD1222 dose. These receptors were collected from an adult who received the AZD1222 COVID-19 vaccine. Both conserved end residues are part of each CDR3. The order of the fields is clone size, D gene, V gene, J gene, CDR3 protein, CDR3 DNA. A D gene is named only where the DNA matches it firmly. Part of the rows lack a size; the others show once, few, many or a class for expanded clones.

>once|-|TRBV7-9|TRBJ2-5
CASSLAWGETQYF
TGTGCCAGCAGCTTAGCGTGGGGGGAGACCCAGTACTTC
>-|-|TRBV5-5|TRBJ1-1
CASSLSGTSLMNTEAFF
TGTGCCAGCAGCTTATCCGGGACTTCTTTAATGAACACTGAAGCTTTCTTT
>-|-|TRBV18|TRBJ2-7
CASSPVGGYEQYF
TGTGCCAGCTCACCAGTGGGCGGGTACGAGCAGTACTTC
>-|-|TRBV6-1|TRBJ1-2
CASSEALGASYGYTF
TGTGCCAGCAGTGAAGCGTTGGGCGCGAGCTATGGCTACACCTTC
>-|-|TRBV29-1|TRBJ1-6
CSVLVGNNNSPLHF
TGCAGCGTTCTGGTAGGGAACAATAATTCACCCCTCCACTTT
>-|-|TRBV5-1|TRBJ2-2
CASSSGEAGELFF
TGCGCCAGCAGCTCGGGAGAAGCCGGGGAGCTGTTTTTT
>-|TRBD1|TRBV5-6|TRBJ1-2
CASSFYDRVRNYGYTF
TGTGCCAGCAGCTTCTACGACAGGGTGCGTAACTATGGCTACACCTTC
>-|-|TRBV5-5|TRBJ1-2
CASTPHPGDFGYTF
TGTGCCAGCACCCCCCACCCAGGGGATTTTGGCTACACCTTC
>-|TRBD2|TRBV10-1|TRBJ2-1
CASSEGGSGYNEQFF
TGCGCCAGCAGTGAGGGCGGGAGCGGCTACAATGAGCAGTTCTTC
>-|-|TRBV6-1|TRBJ1-2
CASSEWGGPYGYTF
TGTGCCAGCAGTGAATGGGGGGGACCCTATGGCTACACCTTC
>-|-|TRBV19|TRBJ1-5
CASSRKAGPARRPQHF
TGTGCCAGTAGCCGAAAAGCGGGCCCAGCCCGTAGGCCCCAGCATTTT
>-|-|TRBV19|TRBJ2-5
CASSIVRERVETQYF
TGTGCCAGTAGTATAGTGAGGGAGCGGGTAGAGACCCAGTACTTC
>once|-|TRBV6-5|TRBJ1-1
CASRGTDRGEAFF
TGTGCCAGCAGGGGGACGGACCGAGGTGAAGCTTTCTTT
>few|TRBD1|TRBV5-1|TRBJ1-2
CASSLVRDRGEGGYTF
TGCGCCAGCAGCTTGGTGAGGGACAGGGGAGAAGGTGGCTACACCTTC
>-|-|TRBV5-1|TRBJ2-1
CASSPRVSDEQFF
TGCGCCAGCAGCCCGCGAGTGAGCGATGAGCAGTTCTTC
>-|-|TRBV7-9|TRBJ1-5
CASSLVPGDNSNQPQHF
TGTGCCAGCAGCTTAGTTCCAGGAGATAATAGCAATCAGCCCCAGCATTTT
>-|-|TRBV29-1|TRBJ2-7
CSARPQGGNEQYF
TGCAGCGCACGACCACAAGGGGGAAACGAGCAGTACTTC
>-|TRBD1|TRBV2|TRBJ2-3
CASSVTGGRADTQYF
TGTGCCAGCAGCGTGACAGGGGGCAGGGCAGATACGCAGTATTTT
>-|-|TRBV5-1|TRBJ1-5
CASSPSGGNQPQHF
TGCGCCAGCAGCCCCTCCGGTGGCAATCAGCCCCAGCATTTT
>-|-|TRBV19|TRBJ1-5
CASSIRAGKRPQHF
TGTGCCAGTAGTATACGGGCAGGCAAACGGCCCCAGCATTTT
>-|TRBD1|TRBV27|TRBJ1-5
CASSPYTTGPGPQHF
TGTGCCAGCAGTCCTTACACGACAGGGCCGGGGCCCCAGCATTTT
>-|TRBD1|TRBV6-1|TRBJ1-5
CASSETGTGGYQPQHF
TGTGCCAGCAGTGAGACCGGGACAGGGGGTTATCAGCCCCAGCATTTT
>-|-|TRBV27|TRBJ2-7
CASSVREGLPYEQYF
TGTGCCAGCAGTGTCCGGGAAGGACTGCCCTACGAGCAGTACTTC
>-|-|TRBV10-1|TRBJ2-2
CASSEDSRVTGELFF
TGCGCCAGCAGTGAGGACAGCAGGGTCACCGGGGAGCTGTTTTTT
>-|-|TRBV27|TRBJ2-7
CASSFFGSPGEQYF
TGTGCCAGCAGTTTCTTCGGTTCCCCCGGCGAGCAGTACTTC
>-|-|TRBV27|TRBJ2-7
CASSLKPLDYEQYF
TGTGCCAGCAGTTTAAAACCTCTAGACTACGAGCAGTACTTC
>-|-|TRBV10-1|TRBJ2-7
CASSDWGNEQYF
TGCGCCAGCAGTGATTGGGGCAACGAGCAGTACTTC
>-|TRBD1|TRBV3-1/TRBV3-2|TRBJ2-5
CASSPRQGQLNRTQYF
TGTGCCAGCAGCCCCCGACAGGGCCAGCTAAACAGGACCCAGTACTTC
>-|-|TRBV11-3|TRBJ2-2
CASSFSNTGELFF
TGTGCCAGCAGCTTTTCGAACACCGGGGAGCTGTTTTTT
>once|-|TRBV7-3|TRBJ2-7
CASSPGTSLEQYF
TGTGCCAGCAGCCCCGGGACCTCCCTCGAGCAGTACTTC
>-|-|TRBV12-3/TRBV12-4|TRBJ2-7
CASAQPGLQQYF
TGTGCCAGCGCCCAGCCGGGGTTACAGCAGTACTTC
>-|-|TRBV2|TRBJ2-3
CASSPGTASTDTQYF
TGTGCCAGCAGCCCCGGGACCGCTAGCACAGATACGCAGTATTTT
>-|-|TRBV10-1|TRBJ1-1
CASSEFRGNTEAFF
TGCGCCAGCAGTGAGTTCAGGGGGAACACTGAAGCTTTCTTT
>once|-|TRBV19|TRBJ1-2
CASSIVGQRAYGYTF
TGTGCCAGTAGTATAGTAGGACAGCGTGCCTATGGCTACACCTTC
>-|-|TRBV5-1|TRBJ2-7
CASSHLAGFAYEQYF
TGCGCCAGCAGCCACTTGGCAGGGTTCGCCTACGAGCAGTACTTC
>-|TRBD1|TRBV23-1|TRBJ2-5
CASSHTGHRGTEETQYF
TGCGCCAGCAGTCACACCGGGCACAGGGGGACGGAAGAGACCCAGTACTTC
>-|-|TRBV2|TRBJ2-7
CASKLDGPYEQYF
TGTGCCAGCAAGTTAGATGGGCCCTACGAGCAGTACTTC